This T cell receptor (beta chain) was recorded in a study of T cell responses to AZD1222 COVID-19 vaccine. Study-level background: Second-dose intervals near 4 or 12 weeks were combined.

Study-wide results and caveats: Spike-specific TCR breadth and depth rose after two AZD1222 doses.

To note about this clone: Antigen: not known.

Profiled with immunoSEQ multiplex PCR; TCRdb holds only in-frame clones, not every one. The profile shows about 99,000 clones, around nine tenths of them singletons. The length of the CDR3 is 13 residues. CDR1 is LNHNV and CDR2 is YYDKDF in the germline V gene (reference sequence). With 0 bases removed from V and 7 bases from J, the gap between germline ends came to 9 bases. The sample in question was peripheral blood, obtained on day 0 of AZD1222 vaccination. The clonotype comes from an adult in good health. The chain employs TRBV15 and TRBJ1-2, with a tentative D call TRBD1 (6 bases). In DNA form, the CDR3 reads TGTGCCACCAGCAGAGATGGGGGGCTTGGCTACACCTTC. It codes for CATSRDGGLGYTF.